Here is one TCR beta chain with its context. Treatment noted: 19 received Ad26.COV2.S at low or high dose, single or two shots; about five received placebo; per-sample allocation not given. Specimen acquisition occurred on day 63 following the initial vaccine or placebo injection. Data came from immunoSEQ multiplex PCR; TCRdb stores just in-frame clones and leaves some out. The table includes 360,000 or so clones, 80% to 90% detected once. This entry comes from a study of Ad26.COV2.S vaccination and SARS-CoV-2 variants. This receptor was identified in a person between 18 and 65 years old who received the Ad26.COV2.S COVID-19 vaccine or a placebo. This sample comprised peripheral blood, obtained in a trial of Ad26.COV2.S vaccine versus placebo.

DNA of the CDR3: TGTGCCTGGAGGGGGGTGGCCCGGTTGGCTGAAGCTTTCTTT. Its protein product is CAWRGVARLAEAFF. The J gene is TRBJ1-1, the V gene TRBV30; a possible D gene is TRBD1 (5 bases). Trimming removed 3 bases at V and 6 bases at J, with 17 bases between. This CDR3 is 14 amino acids long. In germline, CDR1 is GTSNPN, CDR2 SVGIG (reference sequence).